One sample yielded the 2 T cell receptor beta chains listed below, sequenced in a study of cytomegalovirus exposure and HLA in healthy donors. The PCR used 60 Vbeta and 13 Jbeta primers. The table came from immunoSEQ multiplex PCR; TCRdb's copy has only in-frame clones and leaves some out. The sample holds 100,000 to 120,000 clones, about 73% seen once. The sequenced sample consisted of PBMCs. These receptors all stem from a woman in her twenties or thirties in good health and CMV-seronegative.

This clone was counted between two and nine times. The chain uses TRBV6-1 and TRBJ2-7; 11 bases line up with TRBD1. Germline V gene data show CDR1 as MNHNS and CDR2 as SASEGT. The CDR3 extends over 20 amino acids. Trimming cost V 3 bases and J 2 bases; bases outside gene matches: 18. Here the CDR3 DNA reads TGTGCCAGCAGTGAGGCAAGTCGAAGGGACAGGGGGTTTGGGCCCTACGAGCAGTACTTC. Translated: CASSEASRRDRGFGPYEQYF.

The chain employs TRBV5-5 and TRBJ2-7; 10 positions match TRBD1. The ends lost 4 bases at V and 5 bases at J; junction bases unmatched: 6. Germline CDR1 is SGHKS and CDR2 is YYEKEE (reference sequence). The length of the CDR3 is 14 residues. Written as DNA, the CDR3 is TGTGCCAGCAGCCGTAAGACAGGGGGCAACGAGCAGTACTTC. This translates into CASSRKTGGNEQYF. The entire variable domain, with the rest obtained from reference TRBV5-5 and TRBJ2-7, is as follows: DAGVTQSPTHLIKTRGQQVTLRCSPISGHKSVSWYQQVLGQGPQFIFQYYEKEERGRGNFPDRFSARQFPNYSSELNVNALLLGDSALYLCASSRKTGGNEQYFGPGTRLTVT.